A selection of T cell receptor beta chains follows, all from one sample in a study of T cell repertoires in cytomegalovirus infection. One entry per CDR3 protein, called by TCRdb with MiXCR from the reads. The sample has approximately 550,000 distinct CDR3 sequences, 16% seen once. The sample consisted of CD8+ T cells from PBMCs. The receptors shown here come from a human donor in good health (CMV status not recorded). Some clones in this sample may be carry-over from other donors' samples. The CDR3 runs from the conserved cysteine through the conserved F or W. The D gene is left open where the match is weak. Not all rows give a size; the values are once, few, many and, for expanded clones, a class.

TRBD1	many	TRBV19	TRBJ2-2	CASSIPQGAVRELFF	TGTGCCAGTAGTATCCCTCAGGGGGCAGTACGGGAGCTGTTTTTT
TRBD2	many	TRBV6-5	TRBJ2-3	CASSLLAGGSTDTQYF	TGTGCCAGCAGTTTACTAGCGGGGGGTAGCACAGATACGCAGTATTTT
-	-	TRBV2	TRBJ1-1	CASIRTAPDEAFF	TGTGCCAGCATTCGGACAGCGCCCGATGAAGCTTTCTTT
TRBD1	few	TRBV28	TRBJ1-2	CASTPWQGGPSYGYTF	TGTGCCAGCACCCCTTGGCAGGGGGGCCCTTCCTATGGCTACACCTTC
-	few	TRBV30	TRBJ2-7	CACRGGSVYEQYF	TGTGCCTGTCGAGGAGGGTCGGTCTACGAGCAGTACTTC
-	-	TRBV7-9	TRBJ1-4	CASSLTDGEKLFF	TGTGCCAGCAGCTTAACTGACGGCGAAAAACTGTTTTTT
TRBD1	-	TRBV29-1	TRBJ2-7	CSAAGGSYEQYF	TGCAGCGCCGCAGGGGGCTCCTACGAGCAGTACTTC
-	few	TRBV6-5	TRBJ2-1	CASSYVSENNEQFF	TGTGCCAGCAGTTACGTGTCAGAGAACAATGAGCAGTTCTTC
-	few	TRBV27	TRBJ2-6	CASSLSSPSGANVLTF	TGTGCCAGCAGTTTAAGCAGTCCCTCTGGGGCCAACGTCCTGACTTTC
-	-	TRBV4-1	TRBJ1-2	CASSQEGGRRDGYTF	TGCGCCAGCAGCCAAGAGGGGGGGAGGCGCGATGGCTACACCTTC
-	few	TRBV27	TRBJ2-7	CASSFRGGAVQYF	TGTGCCAGCAGTTTTAGGGGGGGCGCGGTGCAGTACTTC
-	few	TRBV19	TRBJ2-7	CASSPRMTYEQYF	TGTGCCAGTAGTCCCCGGATGACCTACGAGCAGTACTTC
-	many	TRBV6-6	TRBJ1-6	CASSYSSRGTLNSPLHF	TGTGCCAGCAGTTACTCGAGCAGGGGCACACTAAATTCACCCCTCCACTTT
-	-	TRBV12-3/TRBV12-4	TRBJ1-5	CASSSGDVSNQPQHF	TGTGCCAGCAGTTCGGGGGACGTGAGCAATCAGCCCCAGCATTTT
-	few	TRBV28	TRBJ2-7	CASSSSTVPSYEQYF	TGTGCCAGCAGTTCCTCGACAGTCCCATCCTACGAGCAGTACTTC
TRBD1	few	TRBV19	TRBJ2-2	CASSIHRDRGRSGELFF	TGTGCCAGTAGTATCCACCGCGACAGGGGGAGGAGCGGGGAGCTGTTTTTT
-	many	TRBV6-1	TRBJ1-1	CASSVNTEAFF	TGTGCCAGCAGTGTGAACACTGAAGCTTTCTTT
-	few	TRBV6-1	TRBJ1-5	CASSDRGGSNQPQHF	TGTGCCAGCAGTGATAGGGGGGGGAGCAATCAGCCCCAGCATTTT
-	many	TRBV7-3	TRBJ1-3	CASSPPDTYSGNTIYF	TGTGCCAGCAGTCCACCCGACACATACTCTGGAAACACCATATATTTT
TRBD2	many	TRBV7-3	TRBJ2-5	CASSSRSGRGETQYF	TGTGCCAGCAGCTCACGTAGCGGGAGGGGGGAGACCCAGTACTTC
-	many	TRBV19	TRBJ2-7	CASSKGPNEQYF	TGTGCCAGTAGTAAGGGGCCGAACGAGCAGTACTTC
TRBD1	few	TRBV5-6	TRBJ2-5	CASSSGRQGDETQYF	TGTGCCAGCAGCTCGGGACGGCAGGGGGACGAGACCCAGTACTTC
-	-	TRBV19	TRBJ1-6	CASSPNLGRNSPLHF	TGTGCCAGTAGTCCGAACTTGGGTAGGAATTCACCCCTCCACTTT
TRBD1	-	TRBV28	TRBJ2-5	CAAETTGGQETQYF	TGTGCCGCAGAGACCACAGGGGGCCAAGAGACCCAGTACTTC
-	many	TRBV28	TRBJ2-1	CASSLITGSSYNEQFF	TGTGCCAGCAGTCTAATCACAGGGAGCTCCTACAATGAGCAGTTCTTC
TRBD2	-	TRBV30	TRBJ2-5	CARSASGRETQYF	TGTGCCCGGTCGGCTAGCGGGAGGGAGACCCAGTACTTC
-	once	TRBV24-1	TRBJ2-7	CATSEGRNEQYF	TGTGCCACCAGTGAGGGACGAAACGAGCAGTACTTC
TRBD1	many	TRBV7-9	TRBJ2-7	CASSLVVGQGYEQYF	TGTGCCAGCAGCTTAGTCGTAGGACAGGGCTACGAGCAGTACTTC
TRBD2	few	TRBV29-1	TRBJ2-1	CSVEGPGGPGSYNEQFF	TGCAGCGTTGAAGGCCCGGGGGGGCCTGGCTCCTACAATGAGCAGTTCTTC
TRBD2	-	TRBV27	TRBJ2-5	CASSLWGASGQETQYF	TGTGCCAGCAGTTTATGGGGGGCTAGCGGGCAAGAGACCCAGTACTTC
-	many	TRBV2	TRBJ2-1	CASSVSTEQLPSFDEQFF	TGTGCCAGCAGTGTTAGCACAGAGCAGCTTCCCTCGTTCGATGAGCAGTTCTTC
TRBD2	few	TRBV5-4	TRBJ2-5	CASSPTSAEGETQYF	TGTGCCAGCAGCCCGACTAGCGCGGAGGGGGAGACCCAGTACTTC
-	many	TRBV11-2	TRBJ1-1	CASRSLTGPEAFF	TGTGCCAGCAGAAGTCTCACGGGCCCTGAAGCTTTCTTT
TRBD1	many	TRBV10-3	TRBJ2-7	CAISQGQGTYEQYF	TGTGCCATCAGTCAAGGACAGGGAACCTACGAGCAGTACTTC
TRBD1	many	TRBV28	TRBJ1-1	CASSIPGTANTEAFF	TGTGCCAGCAGTATCCCCGGGACAGCGAACACTGAAGCTTTCTTT
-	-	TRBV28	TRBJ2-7	CASRLGSFKVYEQYF	TGTGCCAGCAGGTTAGGCTCTTTCAAGGTCTACGAGCAGTACTTC
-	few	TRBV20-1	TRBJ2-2	CSARGGDLYGELFF	TGCAGTGCCAGAGGAGGGGACTTATACGGGGAGCTGTTTTTT
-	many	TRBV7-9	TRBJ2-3	CASIFSGDTDTQYF	TGTGCCAGCATCTTTAGCGGTGACACAGATACGCAGTATTTT
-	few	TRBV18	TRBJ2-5	CASSPRQGETQYF	TGTGCCAGCTCACCGCGGCAGGGAGAGACCCAGTACTTC
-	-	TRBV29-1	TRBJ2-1	CSVSPALNEQFF	TGCAGCGTTAGTCCAGCCCTCAATGAGCAGTTCTTC
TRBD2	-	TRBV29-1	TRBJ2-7	CSVEDTTSGNYEQYF	TGCAGCGTTGAAGATACGACTAGCGGCAACTACGAGCAGTACTTC
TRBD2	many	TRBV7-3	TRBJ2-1	CASSLNPSGNEQFF	TGTGCCAGCAGCTTAAATCCTAGCGGTAATGAGCAGTTCTTC
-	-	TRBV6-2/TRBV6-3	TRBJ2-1	CASSYPLGNEQFF	TGTGCCAGCAGTTACCCTCTGGGGAATGAGCAGTTCTTC
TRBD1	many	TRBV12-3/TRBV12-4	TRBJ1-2	CASSDRGPYGYTF	TGTGCCAGCAGTGACAGGGGGCCCTATGGCTACACCTTC
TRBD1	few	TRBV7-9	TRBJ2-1	CASSLAGTGESMENEQFF	TGTGCCAGCAGCTTAGCCGGGACAGGGGAAAGTATGGAAAATGAGCAGTTCTTC
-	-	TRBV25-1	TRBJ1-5	CASSERGINQPQHF	TGTGCCAGCAGTGAACGGGGGATCAATCAGCCCCAGCATTTT
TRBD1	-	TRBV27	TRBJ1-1	CASSLPGTGITEAFF	TGTGCCAGCAGCCTACCAGGGACAGGCATTACTGAAGCTTTCTTT
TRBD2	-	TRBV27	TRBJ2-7	CASSTLAGDPYEQYF	TGTGCCAGCAGTACCCTAGCGGGAGATCCCTACGAGCAGTACTTC
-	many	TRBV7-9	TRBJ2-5	CASSLALLQETQYF	TGTGCCAGCAGCTTAGCGTTACTTCAAGAGACCCAGTACTTC
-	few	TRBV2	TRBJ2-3	CASSEAGAPPADTQYF	TGTGCCAGCAGTGAAGCCGGGGCCCCACCCGCAGATACGCAGTATTTT
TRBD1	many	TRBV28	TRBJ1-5	CASSTGGNQPQHF	TGTGCCAGCAGTACAGGGGGCAATCAGCCCCAGCATTTT
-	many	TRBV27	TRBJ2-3	CASSLSPTAIRGGTDTQYF	TGTGCCAGCAGTTTATCACCAACCGCAATCAGGGGTGGTACAGATACGCAGTATTTT
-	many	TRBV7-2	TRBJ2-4	CASSLGTPLLAKNIQYF	TGTGCCAGCAGCTTAGGGACACCGCTTCTAGCCAAAAACATTCAGTACTTC